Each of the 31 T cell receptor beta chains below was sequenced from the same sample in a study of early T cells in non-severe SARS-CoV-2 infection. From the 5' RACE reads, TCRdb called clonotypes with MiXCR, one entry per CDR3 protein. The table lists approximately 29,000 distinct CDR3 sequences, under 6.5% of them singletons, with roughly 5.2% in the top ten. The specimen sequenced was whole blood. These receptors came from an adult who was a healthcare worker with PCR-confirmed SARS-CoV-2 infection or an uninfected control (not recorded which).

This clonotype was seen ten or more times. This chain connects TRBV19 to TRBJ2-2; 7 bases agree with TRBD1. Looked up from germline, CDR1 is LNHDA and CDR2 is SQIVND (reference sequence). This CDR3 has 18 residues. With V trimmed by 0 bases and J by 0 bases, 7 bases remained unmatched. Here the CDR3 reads CASSIDADRFSNTGELFF. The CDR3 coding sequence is TGTGCCAGTAGTATAGACGCGGACAGGTTTTCGAACACCGGGGAGCTGTTTTTT. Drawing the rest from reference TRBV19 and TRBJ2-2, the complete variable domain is DGGITQSPKYLFRKEGQNVTLSCEQNLNHDAMYWYRQDPGQGLRLIYYSQIVNDFQKGDIAEGYSVSREKKESFPLTVTSAQKNPTAFYLCASSIDADRFSNTGELFFGEGSRLTVL.

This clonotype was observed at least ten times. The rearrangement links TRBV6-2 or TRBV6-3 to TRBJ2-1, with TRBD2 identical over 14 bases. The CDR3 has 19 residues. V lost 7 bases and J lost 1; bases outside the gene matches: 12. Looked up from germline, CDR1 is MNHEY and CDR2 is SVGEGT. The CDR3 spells CASTTLGTSGSWSYNEQFF. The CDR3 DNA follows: TGTGCCAGCACCACACTGGGGACTAGCGGGAGCTGGTCCTACAATGAGCAGTTCTTC.

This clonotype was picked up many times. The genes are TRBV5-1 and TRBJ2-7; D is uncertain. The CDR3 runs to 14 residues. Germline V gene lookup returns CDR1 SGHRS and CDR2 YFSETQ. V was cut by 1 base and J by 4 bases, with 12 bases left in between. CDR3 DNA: TGCGCCAGCAGCTTGATCCCGGGCAGTTACGAGCAGTACTTC. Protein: CASSLIPGSYEQYF.

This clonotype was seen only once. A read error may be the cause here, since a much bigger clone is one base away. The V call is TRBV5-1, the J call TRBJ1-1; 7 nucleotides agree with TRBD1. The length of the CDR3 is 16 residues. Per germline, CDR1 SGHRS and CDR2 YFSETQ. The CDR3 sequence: CASSPSAQGTNIEAFF. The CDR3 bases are TGCGCCAGCAGCCCGTCCGCACAGGGGACGAACATTGAAGCTTTCTTT. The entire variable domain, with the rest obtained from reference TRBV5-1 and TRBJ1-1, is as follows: KAGVTQTPRYLIKTRGQQVTLSCSPISGHRSVSWYQQTPGQGLQFLFEYFSETQRNKGNFPGRFSGRQFSNSRSEMNVSTLELGDSALYLCASSPSAQGTNIEAFFGQGTRLTVV.

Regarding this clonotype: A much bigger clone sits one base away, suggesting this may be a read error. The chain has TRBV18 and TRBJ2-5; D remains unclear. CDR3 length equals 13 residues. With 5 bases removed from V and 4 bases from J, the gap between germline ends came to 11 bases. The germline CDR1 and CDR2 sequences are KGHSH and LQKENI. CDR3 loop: CASSSEPVETQYF. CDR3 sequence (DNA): TGTGCCAGCTCATCGGAACCCGTAGAGACCCAGTACTTC.

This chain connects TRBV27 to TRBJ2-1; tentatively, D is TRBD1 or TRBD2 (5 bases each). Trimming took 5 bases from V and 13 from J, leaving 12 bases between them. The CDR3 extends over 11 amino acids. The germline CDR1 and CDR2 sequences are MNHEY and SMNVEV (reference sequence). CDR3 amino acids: CASSHRDVQFF. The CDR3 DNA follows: TGTGCCAGCAGTCACCGGGACGTTCAGTTCTTC.

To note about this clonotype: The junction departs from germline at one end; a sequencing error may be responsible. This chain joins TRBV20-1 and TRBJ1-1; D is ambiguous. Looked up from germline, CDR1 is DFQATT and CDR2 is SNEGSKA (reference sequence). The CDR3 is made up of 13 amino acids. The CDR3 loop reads CSAKTRESTEAYF. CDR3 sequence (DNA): TGCAGTGCTAAGACGCGCGAGAGCACTGAAGCTTACTTT.

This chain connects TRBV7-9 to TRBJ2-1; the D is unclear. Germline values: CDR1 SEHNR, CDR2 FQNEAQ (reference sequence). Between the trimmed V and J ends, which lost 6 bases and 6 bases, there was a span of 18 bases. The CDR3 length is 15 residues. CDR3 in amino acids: CASRVALGDVNEQFF. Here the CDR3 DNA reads TGTGCCAGCAGGGTGGCCCTTGGCGATGTCAATGAGCAGTTCTTC.

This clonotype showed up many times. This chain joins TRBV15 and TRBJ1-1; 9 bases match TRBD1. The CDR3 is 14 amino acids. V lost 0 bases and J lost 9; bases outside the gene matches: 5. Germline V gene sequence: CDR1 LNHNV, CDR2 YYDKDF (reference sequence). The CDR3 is CATSRDSTGGQAFF. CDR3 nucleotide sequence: TGTGCCACCAGCAGAGATTCGACAGGGGGACAAGCTTTCTTT.

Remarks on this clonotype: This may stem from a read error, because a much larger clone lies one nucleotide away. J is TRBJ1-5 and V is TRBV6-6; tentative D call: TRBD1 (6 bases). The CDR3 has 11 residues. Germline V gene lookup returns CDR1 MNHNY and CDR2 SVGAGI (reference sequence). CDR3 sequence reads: CACSYGGSWRF. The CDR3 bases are TGTGCCTGCAGTTACGGGGGCAGTTGGCGTTTT.

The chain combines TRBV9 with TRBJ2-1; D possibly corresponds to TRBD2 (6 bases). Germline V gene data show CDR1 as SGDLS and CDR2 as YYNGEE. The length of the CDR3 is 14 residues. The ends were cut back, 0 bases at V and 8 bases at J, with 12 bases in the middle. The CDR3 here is CASSVVGGMDEQFF. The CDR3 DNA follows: TGTGCCAGCAGCGTAGTTGGAGGGATGGATGAGCAGTTCTTC.

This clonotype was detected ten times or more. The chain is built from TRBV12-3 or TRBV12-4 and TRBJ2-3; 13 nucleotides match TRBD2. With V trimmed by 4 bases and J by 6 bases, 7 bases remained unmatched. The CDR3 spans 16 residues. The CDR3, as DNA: TGTGCCAGCAGTTCCACTAGCGGGGGGGCCTTCGATACGCAGTATTTT. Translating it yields CASSSTSGGAFDTQYF.

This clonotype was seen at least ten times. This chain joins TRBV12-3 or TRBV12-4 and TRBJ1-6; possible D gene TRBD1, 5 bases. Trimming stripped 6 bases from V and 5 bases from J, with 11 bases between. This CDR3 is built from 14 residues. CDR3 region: CASRRGGNNSPLHF. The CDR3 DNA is TGTGCCAGCAGGCGGGGCGGAAATAATTCACCCCTCCACTTT.

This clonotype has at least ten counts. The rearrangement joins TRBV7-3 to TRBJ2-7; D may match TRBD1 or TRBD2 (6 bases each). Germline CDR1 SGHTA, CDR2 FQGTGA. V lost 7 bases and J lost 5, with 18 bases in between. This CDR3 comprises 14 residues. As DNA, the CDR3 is TGTGCCAGCAAAAACCCCGGGGGCAGGGACGAGCAGTACTTC. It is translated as CASKNPGGRDEQYF.

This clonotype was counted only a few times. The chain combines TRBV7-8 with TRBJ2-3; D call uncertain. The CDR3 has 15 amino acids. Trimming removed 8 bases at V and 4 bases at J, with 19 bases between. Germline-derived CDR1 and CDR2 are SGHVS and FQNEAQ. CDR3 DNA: TGTGCCAGCTGCGTGCGGCCCCAAGCTGCAGATACGCAGTATTTT. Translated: CASCVRPQAADTQYF.

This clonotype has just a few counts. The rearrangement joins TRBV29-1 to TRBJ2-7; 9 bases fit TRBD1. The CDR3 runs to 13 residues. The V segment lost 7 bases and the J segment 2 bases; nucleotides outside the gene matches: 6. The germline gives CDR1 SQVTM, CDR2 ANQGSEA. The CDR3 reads CSAGTGNPYEQYF. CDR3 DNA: TGCAGCGCTGGGACAGGGAACCCCTACGAGCAGTACTTC.

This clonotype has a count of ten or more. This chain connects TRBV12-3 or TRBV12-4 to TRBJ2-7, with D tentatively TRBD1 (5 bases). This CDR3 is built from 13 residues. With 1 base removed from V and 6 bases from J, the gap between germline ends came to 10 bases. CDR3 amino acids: CASSLVQGSEQYF. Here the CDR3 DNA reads TGTGCCAGCAGTTTAGTTCAGGGTAGCGAGCAGTACTTC.

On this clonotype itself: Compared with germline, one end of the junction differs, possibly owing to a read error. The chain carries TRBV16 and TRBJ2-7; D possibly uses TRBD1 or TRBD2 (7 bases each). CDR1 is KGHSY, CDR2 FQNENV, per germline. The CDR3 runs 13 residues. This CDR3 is CASSQPPGGARDF. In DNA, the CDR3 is TGTGCCAGCAGCCAACCCCCAGGGGGGGCCAGGGACTTC.

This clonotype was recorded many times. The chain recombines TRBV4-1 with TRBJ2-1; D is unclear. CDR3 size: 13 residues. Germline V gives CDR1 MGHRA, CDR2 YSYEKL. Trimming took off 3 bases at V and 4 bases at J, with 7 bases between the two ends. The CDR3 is CASSHPTYNEQFF. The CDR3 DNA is TGCGCCAGCAGCCACCCTACTTACAATGAGCAGTTCTTC.

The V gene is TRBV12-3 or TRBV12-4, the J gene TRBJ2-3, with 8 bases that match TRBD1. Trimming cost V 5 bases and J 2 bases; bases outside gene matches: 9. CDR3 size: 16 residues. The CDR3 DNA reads TGTGCCAGCAGTCTCGACAGGGGTCAACTCACAGATACGCAGTATTTT. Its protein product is CASSLDRGQLTDTQYF.

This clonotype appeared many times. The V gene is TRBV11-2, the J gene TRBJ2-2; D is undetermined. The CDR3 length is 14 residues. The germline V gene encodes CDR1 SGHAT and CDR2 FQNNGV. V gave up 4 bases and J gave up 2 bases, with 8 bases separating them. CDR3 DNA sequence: TGTGCCAGCAGCTGGAGACAAAACACCGGGGAGCTGTTTTTT. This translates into CASSWRQNTGELFF.

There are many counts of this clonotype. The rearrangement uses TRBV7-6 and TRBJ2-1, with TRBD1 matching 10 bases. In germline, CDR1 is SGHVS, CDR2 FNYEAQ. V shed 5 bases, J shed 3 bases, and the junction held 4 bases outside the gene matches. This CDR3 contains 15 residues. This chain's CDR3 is CASSATGGDYNEQFF. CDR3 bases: TGTGCCAGCAGCGCGACAGGGGGCGACTACAATGAGCAGTTCTTC.

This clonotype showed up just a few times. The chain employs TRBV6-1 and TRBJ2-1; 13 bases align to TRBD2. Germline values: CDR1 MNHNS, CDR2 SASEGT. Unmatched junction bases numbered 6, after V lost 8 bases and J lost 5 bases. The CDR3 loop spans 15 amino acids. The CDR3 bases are TGTGCCAGCGGTATGACTAGCGGGGGGCACAATGAGCAGTTCTTC. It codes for CASGMTSGGHNEQFF.

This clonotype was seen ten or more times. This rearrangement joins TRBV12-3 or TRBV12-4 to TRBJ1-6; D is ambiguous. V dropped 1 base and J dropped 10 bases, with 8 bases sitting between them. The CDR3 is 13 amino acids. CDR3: CASSLEWRSPLHF. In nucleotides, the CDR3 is TGTGCCAGCAGTTTAGAGTGGAGGTCACCCCTCCACTTT.

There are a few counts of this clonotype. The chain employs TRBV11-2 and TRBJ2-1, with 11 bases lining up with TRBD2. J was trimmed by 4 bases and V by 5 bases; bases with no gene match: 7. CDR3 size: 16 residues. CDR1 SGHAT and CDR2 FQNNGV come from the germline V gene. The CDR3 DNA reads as TGTGCCAGCAGCCTTTCGGTAGCGGGGGGGTACAATGAGCAGTTCTTC. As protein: CASSLSVAGGYNEQFF.

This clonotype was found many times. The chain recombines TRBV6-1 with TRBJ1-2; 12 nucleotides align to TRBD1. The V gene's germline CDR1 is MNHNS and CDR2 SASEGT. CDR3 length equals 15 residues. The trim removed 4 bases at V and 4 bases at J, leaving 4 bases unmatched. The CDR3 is CASSGDRGPGYGYTF. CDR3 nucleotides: TGTGCCAGCAGTGGGGACAGGGGGCCGGGCTATGGCTACACCTTC.

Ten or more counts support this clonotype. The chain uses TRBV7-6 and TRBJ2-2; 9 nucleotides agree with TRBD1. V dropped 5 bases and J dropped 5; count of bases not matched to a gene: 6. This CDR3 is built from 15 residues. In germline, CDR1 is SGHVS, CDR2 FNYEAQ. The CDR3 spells CASSRGQGGTGELFF. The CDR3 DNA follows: TGTGCCAGCAGCAGGGGACAGGGAGGAACCGGGGAGCTGTTTTTT.

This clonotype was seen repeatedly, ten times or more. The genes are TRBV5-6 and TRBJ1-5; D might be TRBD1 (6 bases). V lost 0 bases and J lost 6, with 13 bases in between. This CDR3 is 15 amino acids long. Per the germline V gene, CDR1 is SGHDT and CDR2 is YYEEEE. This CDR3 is CASSLGTETVQPQHF. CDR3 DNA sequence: TGTGCCAGCAGCTTGGGGACAGAAACGGTTCAGCCCCAGCATTTT.

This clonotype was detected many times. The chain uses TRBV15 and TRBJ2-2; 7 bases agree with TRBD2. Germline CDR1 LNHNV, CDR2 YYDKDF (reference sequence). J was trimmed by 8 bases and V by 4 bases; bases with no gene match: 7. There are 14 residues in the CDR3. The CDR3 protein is CATSTRTSGGELFF. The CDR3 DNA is TGTGCCACCAGCACCCGGACTAGTGGAGGGGAGCTGTTTTTT.

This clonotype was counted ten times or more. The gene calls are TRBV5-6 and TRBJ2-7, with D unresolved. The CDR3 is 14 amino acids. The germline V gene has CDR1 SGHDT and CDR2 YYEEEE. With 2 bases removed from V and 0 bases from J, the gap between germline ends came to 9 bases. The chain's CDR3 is CASSFRVSSYEQYF. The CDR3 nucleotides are TGTGCCAGCAGCTTTCGGGTCAGCTCCTACGAGCAGTACTTC.

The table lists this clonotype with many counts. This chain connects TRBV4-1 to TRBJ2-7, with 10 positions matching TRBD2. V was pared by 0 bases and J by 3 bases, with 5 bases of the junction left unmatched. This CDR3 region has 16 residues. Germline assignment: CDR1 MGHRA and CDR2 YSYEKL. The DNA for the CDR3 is TGCGCCAGCAGCCAAGATGTAGGGACTAGCGACTACGAGCAGTACTTC. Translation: CASSQDVGTSDYEQYF.